Below are 30 T cell receptor beta chains sequenced from a single sample in a study of shared clonotypes between healthy human individuals. CD8 cells classed as naive were CD45RO-negative and positively selected for CCR7, excluding terminally differentiated effector memory CD45RA+ cells. Sequencing used immunoSEQ multiplex PCR; TCRdb keeps in-frame clones, though not all of them. The sample lists millions of clones, approximately 95% occurring once. Sequencing was carried out using naive CD8+ T cells sorted from blood. Receptor source: a man aged 18-30 years in good health.

This chain connects TRBV6-5 to TRBJ2-5, with a tentative D call TRBD1 (5 bases). The germline V gene has CDR1 MNHEY and CDR2 SVGAGI. Trimming removed 1 base from V and 3 bases from J, with 9 bases in between. The CDR3 sequence is 14 residues long. CDR3 sequence (DNA): TGTGCCAGCAGTTACTTGGGGCCAGAAGAGACCCAGTACTTC. Its translation is CASSYLGPEETQYF.

On this clone itself: Other DNA sequences in the same sample also yield this CDR3. V is TRBV27 and J is TRBJ1-2; a possible D gene is TRBD1 (6 bases). This CDR3 comprises 13 residues. Per germline, CDR1 MNHEY and CDR2 SMNVEV (reference sequence). V gave up 5 bases and J gave up 2 bases, with 9 bases separating them. CDR3 sequence: CASSLTGNYGYTF. As DNA, the CDR3 is TGTGCCAGCAGTCTTACAGGGAACTATGGCTACACCTTC.

The CDR3 loop is CAISGPPQVEQYF. CDR3 bases: TGTGCCATCAGTGGACCACCCCAGGTCGAGCAGTACTTC. This sequence joins TRBV10-3 and TRBJ2-7, with D uncertain. CDR1 is ENHRY, CDR2 SYGVKD, per germline. The length of the CDR3 is 13 residues. V lost 4 bases and J lost 6, with 13 bases in between.

The chain has TRBV27 and TRBJ2-7; no reliable D call. Germline V gives CDR1 MNHEY, CDR2 SMNVEV (reference sequence). There are 15 residues in the CDR3. V was cut by 0 bases and J by 2 bases, with 11 bases left in between. CDR3 nucleotides: TGTGCCAGCAGTTTATCCCCGGCAGGAGCCTACGAGCAGTACTTC. This codes for CASSLSPAGAYEQYF.

This chain links TRBV27 with TRBJ2-5; D may match TRBD1 or TRBD2 (5 bases each). The V gene lost 8 bases and the J gene lost 2 bases, with 18 bases spanning the gap. There are 15 residues in the CDR3. CDR1 MNHEY and CDR2 SMNVEV come from the germline V gene (reference sequence). CDR3 residues: CASRTTPEGQETQYF. As DNA, the CDR3 is TGTGCCAGCCGAACGACCCCCGAGGGGCAAGAGACCCAGTACTTC.

This clone is a singleton in its sample. Different DNA sequences within this sample yield the same CDR3. V and J are TRBV27 and TRBJ1-5; D remains unclear. The germline V and J ends were trimmed by 2 bases and 2 bases, with 7 bases remaining between them. This CDR3 spans 14 amino acids. The germline V gene encodes CDR1 MNHEY and CDR2 SMNVEV (reference sequence). CDR3 DNA: TGTGCCAGCAGTTTAGTGGGTGGCAATCAGCCCCAGCATTTT. Translation: CASSLVGGNQPQHF.

This clone is a singleton in its sample. In DNA, the CDR3 is TGCGCCAGCGCGGCCTCCTACGAGCAGTACTTC. It codes for CASAASYEQYF. V is TRBV10-2 and J is TRBJ2-7; no definite D call. The CDR3 is made up of 11 amino acids. The germline V gene has CDR1 WSHSY and CDR2 SAAADI. Trimming stripped 8 bases from V and 0 bases from J, with 5 bases between.

The chain carries TRBV5-1 and TRBJ1-2; D gene ambiguous. The CDR3 consists of 12 residues. The germline V gene encodes CDR1 SGHRS and CDR2 YFSETQ. Deletions cut 4 bases from V and 8 bases from J, with 12 bases between. CDR3 sequence reads: CASSPTGTGYTF. CDR3 bases: TGCGCCAGCAGCCCTACCGGTACAGGCTACACCTTC.

The V gene is TRBV6-5, the J gene TRBJ1-5; 8 bases agree with TRBD1. The germline CDR1 and CDR2 sequences are MNHEY and SVGAGI. V lost 5 bases to trimming and J lost 5 bases; unmatched junction nucleotides: 5. This CDR3 has 14 residues. The CDR3 DNA reads as TGTGCCAGCAGTATGGACAGGGTTGATCAGCCCCAGCATTTT. Translating gives CASSMDRVDQPQHF.

DNA of the CDR3: TGTGCCAGCAGCTTAGCGATGGAAGGCGAGCAGTACTTC. Translating gives CASSLAMEGEQYF. V usage is TRBV7-9 and J usage is TRBJ2-7; D not resolved. Trimming removed 0 bases from V and 6 bases from J, with 9 bases in between. The CDR3 is made up of 13 amino acids. The germline V gene encodes CDR1 SEHNR and CDR2 FQNEAQ (reference sequence).

This chain joins TRBV5-6 and TRBJ1-3; D call uncertain. The length of the CDR3 is 15 residues. V was pared by 5 bases and J by 0 bases, with 12 bases between. CDR1 is SGHDT, CDR2 YYEEEE, per germline. The CDR3 protein is CASSFDGDSGNTIYF. CDR3 bases: TGTGCCAGCAGTTTTGACGGTGACTCTGGAAACACCATATATTTT.

The chain carries TRBV7-6 and TRBJ2-2; D might be TRBD1 (6 bases). The germline CDR1 and CDR2 sequences are SGHVS and FNYEAQ. V shed 0 bases and J shed 5 bases, with 13 bases lying between them. The CDR3 length is 16 residues. CDR3 region: CASSLALTGRTGELFF. The CDR3 DNA sequence: TGTGCCAGCAGCTTAGCGCTGACAGGTCGAACCGGGGAGCTGTTTTTT. Drawing the rest from reference TRBV7-6 and TRBJ2-2, the complete variable domain is GAGVSQSPRYKVTKRGQDVALRCDPISGHVSLYWYRQALGQGPEFLTYFNYEAQQDKSGLPNDRFSAERPEGSISTLTIQRTEQRDSAMYRCASSLALTGRTGELFFGEGSRLTVL.

This clone was seen only once. This sequence joins TRBV7-9 and TRBJ2-1; 11 bases line up with TRBD2. The V gene's germline CDR1 is SEHNR and CDR2 FQNEAQ (reference sequence). Trimming removed 5 bases from V and 8 bases from J; junction bases left unmatched: 8. The CDR3 spans 15 residues. The CDR3 coding sequence is TGTGCCAGCAGCCCCTCCGGGACTAGCGGCGATGAGCAGTTCTTC. The encoded protein is CASSPSGTSGDEQFF.

The V gene is TRBV6-1, the J gene TRBJ2-4, with a tentative D call TRBD1 (6 bases). Between the trimmed V and J ends, which lost 3 bases and 7 bases, there was a span of 19 bases. CDR1 MNHNS and CDR2 SASEGT come from the germline V gene. The CDR3 is made up of 16 amino acids. This CDR3 is CASSEGHHFVKNIQYF. For the CDR3, the DNA is TGTGCCAGCAGTGAGGGACACCATTTTGTAAAGAACATTCAGTACTTC.

V gene TRBV6-5 combines with J gene TRBJ2-1, with 7 positions matching TRBD2. Germline trimming cut 4 bases from V and 7 bases from J; bases unmatched to any gene: 4. The germline gives CDR1 MNHEY, CDR2 SVGAGI. CDR3 length: 13 amino acids. The CDR3 sequence is CASSFYSGNEQFF. DNA of the CDR3: TGTGCCAGCAGTTTTTATAGCGGGAATGAGCAGTTCTTC.

A remark on this clone: Other DNA sequences of this sample code for an identical CDR3. This chain uses TRBV11-2 with TRBJ2-7, with TRBD1 as a possible D gene (5 bases). V lost 1 base, J lost 4 bases, and 11 bases lay in between. Per germline, CDR1 SGHAT and CDR2 FQNNGV. The CDR3 extends over 14 amino acids. CDR3 sequence (DNA): TGTGCCAGCAGCTTAGGGCAGGGTGCGTACGAGCAGTACTTC. Translated, it gives CASSLGQGAYEQYF.

This chain uses TRBV7-9 with TRBJ2-7; D is perhaps TRBD2 (6 bases). The CDR3 runs 15 residues. The germline V gene encodes CDR1 SEHNR and CDR2 FQNEAQ (reference sequence). The germline V and J ends were trimmed by 4 bases and 0 bases, with 13 bases remaining between them. The CDR3 DNA reads TGTGCCAGCAGCTACGGGGAGGTCCACTCCTACGAGCAGTACTTC. Its protein product is CASSYGEVHSYEQYF.

This sequence joins TRBV2 and TRBJ1-3; D is undetermined. The CDR3 loop spans 14 amino acids. V gave up 3 bases and J gave up 3 bases, with 9 bases separating them. Per the germline V gene, CDR1 is SNHLY and CDR2 is FYNNEI. This CDR3 is CASSEWGDGNTIYF. In DNA form, the CDR3 reads TGTGCCAGCAGTGAGTGGGGAGATGGAAACACCATATATTTT.

The DNA of the CDR3 is TGTGCCAGCACCCGACGAACGGCGAACACCGGGGAGCTGTTTTTT. Translation: CASTRRTANTGELFF. The rearrangement links TRBV5-6 to TRBJ2-2; D remains ambiguous. The ends were cut back, 6 bases at V and 0 bases at J, with 12 bases in the middle. The CDR3 is made up of 15 amino acids. Germline CDR1 SGHDT, CDR2 YYEEEE.

This chain uses TRBV19 with TRBJ1-1, with a possible D match to TRBD1 (5 bases). The germline V and J ends were trimmed by 5 bases and 1 base, with 14 bases remaining between them. This CDR3 is 15 amino acids long. In germline, CDR1 is LNHDA, CDR2 SQIVND (reference sequence). CDR3 sequence reads: CASSPLIQENTEAFF. The CDR3 nucleotides read TGTGCCAGTAGTCCTTTAATACAGGAGAACACTGAAGCTTTCTTT. Supplemented by reference TRBV19 and TRBJ1-1, the full variable domain reads DGGITQSPKYLFRKEGQNVTLSCEQNLNHDAMYWYRQDPGQGLRLIYYSQIVNDFQKGDIAEGYSVSREKKESFPLTVTSAQKNPTAFYLCASSPLIQENTEAFFGQGTRLTVV.

The rearrangement links TRBV28 to TRBJ1-1; no definite D call. Germline values: CDR1 MDHEN, CDR2 SYDVKM. Trimming left V 4 bases short and J 13 bases short, with 13 bases between. The CDR3 has 11 residues. The CDR3 coding sequence is TGTGCCAGCAGTTCCAATCAAGCGGGTTTCTTT. It translates to CASSSNQAGFF.

The chain links TRBV9 to TRBJ2-3, with D maybe TRBD1 (5 bases). The V gene lost 4 bases and the J gene lost 3 bases, with 21 bases spanning the gap. The length of the CDR3 is 17 residues. CDR1 and CDR2 from the germline V gene are SGDLS and YYNGEE. The CDR3 bases are TGTGCCAGCAGCCGCCTGGGCCAGGGTAGTTGGACAGATACGCAGTATTTT. Amino acids: CASSRLGQGSWTDTQYF.

The chain combines TRBV7-6 with TRBJ2-5; 10 bases agree with TRBD2. The CDR3 runs 18 residues. Trimming took 5 bases from V and 1 from J; bases not matched to a gene: 13. Germline V gives CDR1 SGHVS, CDR2 FNYEAQ. The CDR3 DNA sequence: TGTGCCAGCAGCCCAGGACTAGCGGCCACCGTAAGCCAAGAGACCCAGTACTTC. It encodes CASSPGLAATVSQETQYF.

As for this clone: The same CDR3 is also encoded by other DNA sequences in this sample. The J gene is TRBJ2-2, the V gene TRBV7-9; 9 bases line up with TRBD2. After removal of 2 bases from V and 8 bases from J, the junction contained 3 bases not matched to a gene. The CDR3 is 14 residues long. Germline V gene lookup returns CDR1 SEHNR and CDR2 FQNEAQ (reference sequence). The chain's CDR3 is CASSLLAGAGELFF. CDR3 DNA: TGTGCCAGCAGCTTATTAGCGGGAGCTGGGGAGCTGTTTTTT.

This chain joins TRBV27 and TRBJ2-3; TRBD2 matches 9 bases. Trimming took 2 bases from V and 2 from J; bases not matched to a gene: 2. The germline gives CDR1 MNHEY, CDR2 SMNVEV (reference sequence). The CDR3 is made up of 15 amino acids. Here the CDR3 DNA reads TGTGCCAGCAGTTTAGCGGGAGGGTACACAGATACGCAGTATTTT. Protein product: CASSLAGGYTDTQYF.

V gene TRBV19 combines with J gene TRBJ2-5, with TRBD1 identical over 10 bases. Trimming at V came to 3 bases and at J to 1 base, leaving 8 bases not matched to a gene. Germline CDR1 is LNHDA and CDR2 is SQIVND (reference sequence). This CDR3 has 17 residues. The CDR3, as DNA: TGTGCCAGTAGTATGCTCCGGGGACAGGGGATCCAAGAGACCCAGTACTTC. Protein: CASSMLRGQGIQETQYF.

The chain is built from TRBV7-2 and TRBJ2-5; D ambiguous. Trimming took off 6 bases at V and 0 bases at J, with 11 bases between the two ends. CDR1 is SGHTA and CDR2 is FQGNSA in the germline V gene. The CDR3 loop spans 14 amino acids. The CDR3 nucleotides are TGTGCCAGCAGACCTCACGGATACCAAGAGACCCAGTACTTC. Residues: CASRPHGYQETQYF.

CDR3 in amino acids: CASRIDGDSYEQYF. The CDR3 nucleotides read TGTGCCAGCAGAATTGACGGAGACTCCTACGAGCAGTACTTC. The chain employs TRBV6-4 and TRBJ2-7; D remains unclear. V was pared by 6 bases and J by 0 bases, with 12 bases between. The CDR3 runs to 14 residues. Germline lookup yields CDR1 MRHNA and CDR2 SNTAGT.

The CDR3 bases are TGCGCCAGCAGCCAAGTCGCCAGTGAAGTTGGAAAACTGTTTTTT. Its translation: CASSQVASEVGKLFF. The V gene is TRBV4-1, the J gene TRBJ1-4; D not resolved. Germline V CDR1 and CDR2: MGHRA, YSYEKL. This CDR3 has 15 residues. V lost 1 base and J lost 10, with 16 bases in between.

The chain is built from TRBV7-9 and TRBJ2-2, with 7 bases lining up with TRBD1. Germline trimming cut 4 bases from V and 6 bases from J; bases unmatched to any gene: 17. CDR1 is SEHNR, CDR2 FQNEAQ, per germline (reference sequence). This CDR3 contains 18 residues. The CDR3 protein is CASSSPRGLDEHPGELFF. CDR3 sequence (DNA): TGTGCCAGCAGCTCCCCCAGGGGGTTGGACGAACATCCCGGGGAGCTGTTTTTT.